The 21 T cell receptor beta chains presented below share a single source sample, sequenced in a study of blood T cell repertoires in COVID-19. The table came from immunoSEQ multiplex PCR; TCRdb's copy has only in-frame clones and leaves some out. In the table there are roughly 100,000 clones, roughly nine tenths of which are singletons. Sequencing used peripheral blood. Every receptor here comes from a woman of 80 years or more with acute or convalescent COVID-19.

This chain uses TRBV3-1 (or the pseudogene TRBV3-2) with TRBJ2-3, with TRBD2 identical over 9 bases. The trim removed 6 bases at V and 0 bases at J, leaving 10 bases unmatched. CDR1 and CDR2 from the germline V gene are LGHDT and YNNKEL (reference sequence). The CDR3 runs 17 residues. CDR3 residues: CASRWSSGVLSTDTQYF. CDR3 coding DNA: TGTGCCAGCAGATGGTCTAGCGGGGTTCTAAGCACAGATACGCAGTATTTT.

This sequence joins TRBV19 and TRBJ2-4, with 9 bases aligning to TRBD1. Trimming removed 5 bases from V and 5 bases from J; junction bases left unmatched: 4. This CDR3 region has 14 residues. The V gene's germline CDR1 is LNHDA and CDR2 SQIVND (reference sequence). The chain's CDR3 is CASSPRDRENIQYF. CDR3 sequence (DNA): TGTGCCAGTAGTCCTCGGGACAGGGAAAACATTCAGTACTTC.

The CDR3 reads CASSRVMAYEQYF. Here the CDR3 DNA reads TGTGCCAGCAGCCGAGTTATGGCCTACGAGCAGTACTTC. The gene calls are TRBV5-5 and TRBJ2-7; D is uncertain. V was shortened by 4 bases and J by 2 bases, with 10 bases between the two germline ends. The CDR3 extends over 13 amino acids. Germline values: CDR1 SGHKS, CDR2 YYEKEE (reference sequence).

The chain has TRBV5-1 and TRBJ1-2; TRBD1 aligns across 7 bases. The length of the CDR3 is 14 residues. J lost 7 bases, V lost 0 bases, and 6 bases had no gene match. Per the germline V gene, CDR1 is SGHRS and CDR2 is YFSETQ. CDR3 sequence (DNA): TGCGCCAGCAGCTTGGTGGCAGGGGGTGGTGGCTACACCTTC. Protein: CASSLVAGGGGYTF.

The rearrangement uses TRBV10-3 and TRBJ2-7; weak D call: TRBD2 (7 bases). Germline assignment: CDR1 ENHRY and CDR2 SYGVKD. This CDR3 contains 14 residues. V was cut by 4 bases and J by 6 bases, with 16 bases left in between. The CDR3 DNA reads TGTGCCATCAGTGGCTGGGGGGGGCAGGCCGAGCAGTACTTC. Protein product: CAISGWGGQAEQYF.

This chain links TRBV7-2 with TRBJ2-7, with D possibly TRBD1 on 6 matching bases. Trimming removed 2 bases from V and 2 bases from J, with 7 bases in between. The CDR3 loop spans 13 amino acids. Germline V lookup: CDR1 SGHTA, CDR2 FQGNSA. The CDR3 DNA follows: TGTGCCAGCAGCTTATCAGGGGCCTACGAGCAGTACTTC. It codes for CASSLSGAYEQYF. Drawing the rest from reference TRBV7-2 and TRBJ2-7, the complete variable domain is GAGVSQSPSNKVTEKGKDVELRCDPISGHTALYWYRQSLGQGLEFLIYFQGNSAPDKSGLPSDRFSAERTGGSVSTLTIQRTQQEDSAVYLCASSLSGAYEQYFGPGTRLTVT.

The V call is TRBV18, the J call TRBJ2-2; tentative D call: TRBD2 (7 bases). Between the trimmed V and J ends, which lost 0 bases and 6 bases, there was a span of 8 bases. This CDR3 has 14 residues. The V gene's germline CDR1 is KGHSH and CDR2 LQKENI. The CDR3 DNA reads TGTGCCAGCTCACCACCGGGGGGGCCCGGGGAGCTGTTTTTT. Translated, it gives CASSPPGGPGELFF.

CDR3: CASSRQTDGDYGYTF. The CDR3 DNA reads TGCGCCAGCAGCCGGCAGACCGACGGGGACTATGGCTACACCTTC. This sequence joins TRBV4-3 and TRBJ1-2; D gene unclear. Germline CDR1 LGHNA, CDR2 YSLEER. The CDR3 covers 15 residues. The V gene lost 4 bases and the J gene lost 3 bases, with 15 bases spanning the gap.

The chain recombines TRBV10-3 with TRBJ1-3; 9 bases line up with TRBD1. This CDR3 has 12 amino acids. CDR1 is ENHRY and CDR2 is SYGVKD in the germline V gene. Germline trimming cut 11 bases from V and 7 bases from J; bases unmatched to any gene: 6. The CDR3 reads CASGGTGNTIYF. In nucleotides, the CDR3 is TGTGCCTCCGGGGGGACAGGGAACACCATATATTTT.

The chain couples TRBV4-1 to TRBJ2-5; possible D gene TRBD2, 5 bases. The CDR3 covers 15 residues. Per germline, CDR1 MGHRA and CDR2 YSYEKL. The V end was cut by 4 bases, the J end by 3 bases, with 15 bases between. CDR3: CASSLSPQREETQYF. CDR3 nucleotides: TGCGCCAGCAGCCTCAGCCCGCAGAGGGAAGAGACCCAGTACTTC.

This chain uses TRBV4-1 with TRBJ1-3, with D perhaps matching TRBD1 (6 bases). CDR1 is MGHRA and CDR2 is YSYEKL in the germline V gene. The V end was cut by 4 bases, the J end by 3 bases, with 13 bases between. The length of the CDR3 is 15 residues. In nucleotides, the CDR3 is TGCGCCAGCAGCCCGTTTTCAGGGGTTGGAAACACCATATATTTT. Its protein product is CASSPFSGVGNTIYF.

The CDR3 is CAWRDSYNSPLHF. In DNA form, the CDR3 reads TGTGCCTGGAGGGACAGTTATAATTCACCCCTCCACTTT. V gene TRBV30 combines with J gene TRBJ1-6; maybe TRBD1 (6 bases). The CDR3 is made up of 13 amino acids. CDR1 GTSNPN and CDR2 SVGIG come from the germline V gene (reference sequence). V lost 3 bases to trimming and J lost 4 bases, with 7 bases between them.

This CDR3 is CASDSGASNQPQHF. DNA for the CDR3: TGTGCCAGTGACAGCGGGGCAAGCAATCAGCCCCAGCATTTT. The genes are TRBV19 and TRBJ1-5; the D gene is possibly TRBD1 (5 bases). V was shortened by 8 bases and J by 1 base, with 12 bases between the two germline ends. Germline V CDR1 and CDR2: LNHDA, SQIVND (reference sequence). The CDR3 spans 14 residues.

The chain recombines TRBV5-1 with TRBJ2-1; 14 bases fit TRBD2. This CDR3 spans 16 amino acids. V lost 1 base and J lost 5; bases outside the gene matches: 2. Germline-derived CDR1 and CDR2 are SGHRS and YFSETQ. CDR3 DNA sequence: TGCGCCAGCAGCTTGCCGGGACTAGCGGGGGACAATGAGCAGTTCTTC. It translates to CASSLPGLAGDNEQFF.

In DNA form, the CDR3 reads TGTGCCAGCAGTTACGGGGGGGCGGTTAATGGCTACACCTTC. Its translation: CASSYGGAVNGYTF. J is TRBJ1-2 and V is TRBV6-5, with a tentative D call TRBD1 (6 bases). Germline CDR1 MNHEY, CDR2 SVGAGI. V shed 2 bases and J shed 6 bases, with 13 bases lying between them. This CDR3 is 14 amino acids long.

The V call is TRBV7-9, the J call TRBJ2-2; tentative D call: TRBD2 (6 bases). The CDR3 is 15 amino acids. CDR1 is SEHNR and CDR2 is FQNEAQ in the germline V gene (reference sequence). The germline V and J ends were trimmed by 5 bases and 0 bases, with 10 bases remaining between them. The CDR3 nucleotides are TGTGCCAGCAGCCCCGGGACTGCGAACACCGGGGAGCTGTTTTTT. Protein product: CASSPGTANTGELFF.

The rearrangement uses TRBV28 and TRBJ1-6; D is ambiguous. The V end lost 11 bases, the J end lost 4 bases, and 15 bases lay between the germline ends. The germline V gene has CDR1 MDHEN and CDR2 SYDVKM. The CDR3 is 14 residues long. CDR3 nucleotides: TGTGCCGCTGGGAGGCCCGCTTATAATTCACCCCTCCACTTT. Protein product: CAAGRPAYNSPLHF.

The chain links TRBV5-1 to TRBJ1-5; 8 positions match TRBD1. Trimming cost V 4 bases and J 4 bases; bases outside gene matches: 10. CDR3 length: 16 amino acids. Germline V gives CDR1 SGHRS, CDR2 YFSETQ. CDR3 sequence (DNA): TGCGCCAGCAGCCTCAACCCCAGGGGGCCAAATCAGCCCCAGCATTTT. Translating it yields CASSLNPRGPNQPQHF.

This clone has only one observation. The rearrangement uses TRBV7-2 and TRBJ1-2; D unclear. V lost 4 bases and J 2 bases, leaving 11 bases between the germline ends. There are 14 residues in the CDR3. Germline CDR1 and CDR2: SGHTA and FQGNSA. This CDR3 is CASSWTDSNYGYTF. Written as DNA, the CDR3 is TGTGCCAGCAGCTGGACGGACTCAAACTATGGCTACACCTTC.

A few counts support this clone. The rearrangement links TRBV19 to TRBJ1-4; D call uncertain. Trimming stripped 4 bases from V and 7 bases from J, with 10 bases between. This CDR3 spans 13 amino acids. In germline, CDR1 is LNHDA, CDR2 SQIVND (reference sequence). The CDR3 bases are TGTGCCAGTAGTAACCAAAACGGTGAAAAACTGTTTTTT. The encoded protein is CASSNQNGEKLFF.

This chain connects TRBV5-6 to TRBJ2-3, with 10 positions matching TRBD2. Trimming at V came to 1 base and at J to 0 bases, leaving 8 bases not matched to a gene. The CDR3 extends over 18 amino acids. Germline lookup yields CDR1 SGHDT and CDR2 YYEEEE. CDR3 in DNA: TGTGCCAGCAGCTTGCTTTCGAGCGGGGGGGCGAGCACAGATACGCAGTATTTT. This gives the protein CASSLLSSGGASTDTQYF.